These 27 T cell receptor beta chains were sequenced from one sample in a study of T cell responses to AZD1222 COVID-19 vaccine. Generated by immunoSEQ multiplex PCR, the TCRdb table keeps only in-frame clones and is missing some. The sample holds some 69,000 clones, about four fifths seen once. The source was peripheral blood, collected 28 days after the second AZD1222 dose. The receptor source for this set is an adult who received the AZD1222 COVID-19 vaccine.

This clone came up many times. The genes are TRBV7-2 and TRBJ2-7; D is possibly TRBD2 (6 bases). Trimming took off 1 base at V and 2 bases at J, with 15 bases between the two ends. CDR3 length: 16 amino acids. Germline CDR1 SGHTA, CDR2 FQGNSA. CDR3 DNA sequence: TGTGCCAGCAGCTTAGGTGCGGCTAGCGACGCCTACGAGCAGTACTTC. Translating it yields CASSLGAASDAYEQYF.

With regard to this clone: At one end the junction does not follow the germline gene, possibly because of a read error. Within the sample, other DNA sequences also encode this same CDR3. CDR3 protein: CASSENSGGAYEQYF. CDR3 sequence (DNA): TGTGCTAGCAGTGAAAACAGCGGGGGGGCCTACGAGCAGTACTTC. This rearrangement joins TRBV6-1 to TRBJ2-7; 10 positions agree with TRBD2. Germline CDR1 reads MNHNS; CDR2 reads SASEGT. This CDR3 is 15 amino acids long.

This clone was recorded a few times. The V call is TRBV19, the J call TRBJ1-1, with TRBD1 matching over 7 bases. The trim removed 7 bases at V and 4 bases at J, leaving 6 bases unmatched. In germline, CDR1 is LNHDA, CDR2 SQIVND (reference sequence). This CDR3 comprises 13 residues. This chain's CDR3 is CASKGQSATEAFF. CDR3 nucleotides: TGTGCCAGTAAGGGACAGAGCGCCACTGAAGCTTTCTTT.

This clone was seen more than once but under ten times. This chain connects TRBV27 to TRBJ1-5, with 9 bases identical to TRBD1. Germline assignment: CDR1 MNHEY and CDR2 SMNVEV (reference sequence). CDR3 length: 15 amino acids. Trimming at V came to 5 bases and at J to 2 bases, leaving 4 bases not matched to a gene. For the CDR3, the DNA is TGTGCCAGCAGTCAAGGGACAGGGCGCAATCAGCCCCAGCATTTT. Amino acid sequence: CASSQGTGRNQPQHF.

The gene calls are TRBV5-5 and TRBJ1-3, with D possibly TRBD1 on 5 matching bases. CDR3 length: 15 amino acids. The ends were cut back, 4 bases at V and 0 bases at J, with 11 bases in the middle. Germline loops: CDR1 SGHKS, CDR2 YYEKEE (reference sequence). The CDR3 reads CASSPGLTSGNTIYF. The CDR3 nucleotides read TGTGCCAGCAGCCCGGGACTTACCTCTGGAAACACCATATATTTT.

This chain connects TRBV6-1 to TRBJ1-2; 9 positions match TRBD1. The CDR3 is 16 amino acids. V lost 4 bases to trimming and J lost 6 bases; unmatched junction nucleotides: 12. CDR1 is MNHNS and CDR2 is SASEGT in the germline V gene. The CDR3 spells CASSALPDRGFDGYTF. In DNA form, the CDR3 reads TGTGCCAGCAGTGCCCTGCCGGACAGGGGCTTTGATGGCTACACCTTC.

V is TRBV7-2 and J is TRBJ1-5; no firm D call. Per the germline V gene, CDR1 is SGHTA and CDR2 is FQGNSA. This CDR3 comprises 15 residues. Trimming pared 1 base from V and 2 bases from J, leaving 9 bases between. The CDR3 loop is CASSLGWGGNQPQHF. The CDR3 DNA is TGTGCCAGCAGCTTAGGGTGGGGTGGCAATCAGCCCCAGCATTTT. Filled out from reference TRBV7-2 and TRBJ1-5, the complete variable domain reads GAGVSQSPSNKVTEKGKDVELRCDPISGHTALYWYRQSLGQGLEFLIYFQGNSAPDKSGLPSDRFSAERTGGSVSTLTIQRTQQEDSAVYLCASSLGWGGNQPQHFGDGTRLSIL.

This sequence joins TRBV28 and TRBJ1-2, with a possible D match to TRBD1 (5 bases). V was trimmed by 2 bases and J by 2 bases, leaving 21 bases between them. Germline CDR1 reads MDHEN; CDR2 reads SYDVKM. The CDR3 runs 18 residues. The CDR3 bases are TGTGCCAGCAGTTTAGCAGGGAGAAACGTGCTATTAAACTATGGCTACACCTTC. It encodes CASSLAGRNVLLNYGYTF.

The V call is TRBV7-9, the J call TRBJ2-7, with 7 bases fitting TRBD2. The CDR3 totals 16 residues. Germline V gene sequence: CDR1 SEHNR, CDR2 FQNEAQ (reference sequence). J was trimmed by 1 base and V by 1 base; bases with no gene match: 7. The CDR3 region has the DNA TGTGCCAGCAGCTTAGATTGGCGGGGGAGATCCTACGAGCAGTACTTC. It translates to CASSLDWRGRSYEQYF.

Remarks on this clone: At one boundary the junction diverges from the germline segment, which might be a read error. The CDR3 nucleotides are TGTGCCACCAGCAGTCGGGGACAAGTTAATCCATGGATCTTC. Its translation is CATSSRGQVNPWIF. V and J are TRBV15 and TRBJ2-1; D is possibly TRBD1 (6 bases). CDR1 and CDR2 from the germline V gene are LNHNV and YYDKDF (reference sequence). The CDR3 contains 14 residues.

The chain has TRBV3-1 (or the pseudogene TRBV3-2) and TRBJ2-3; D is perhaps TRBD2 (5 bases). Germline CDR1 is LGHDT and CDR2 is YNNKEL (reference sequence). The length of the CDR3 is 14 residues. Trimming pared 4 bases from V and 0 bases from J, leaving 8 bases between. The CDR3 DNA follows: TGTGCCAGCAGCCGAAGACTAAGCACAGATACGCAGTATTTT. Amino acids: CASSRRLSTDTQYF.

J is TRBJ2-1 and V is TRBV4-1; 8 bases line up with TRBD2. In germline, CDR1 is MGHRA, CDR2 YSYEKL. Trimming took 1 base from V and 7 from J; bases not matched to a gene: 9. This CDR3 contains 16 residues. The CDR3 loop is CASSQGVGGALNEQFF. The CDR3 DNA sequence: TGCGCCAGCAGCCAAGGAGTCGGGGGGGCGCTTAATGAGCAGTTCTTC.

The rearrangement links TRBV5-1 to TRBJ1-2; possibly TRBD1 for D (5 bases). Trimming removed 0 bases from V and 4 bases from J, with 10 bases in between. Per the germline V gene, CDR1 is SGHRS and CDR2 is YFSETQ. The CDR3 has 14 amino acids. The CDR3 protein is CASSLAPGPYGYTF. DNA of the CDR3: TGCGCCAGCAGCTTGGCCCCGGGGCCCTATGGCTACACCTTC.

The chain employs TRBV11-3 and TRBJ2-1; a possible D gene is TRBD2 (5 bases). V was shortened by 1 base and J by 10 bases, with 20 bases between the two germline ends. Per germline, CDR1 SGHNT and CDR2 YENEEA. The CDR3 is 16 residues long. In DNA, the CDR3 is TGTGCCAGCAGCTTAGGGGTGGACTTCAATGGCGGAGAGCAGTTCTTC. Translation: CASSLGVDFNGGEQFF.

The rearrangement links TRBV7-8 to TRBJ2-2; possible D gene TRBD2, 7 bases. CDR1 and CDR2 from the germline V gene are SGHVS and FQNEAQ. Trimming shortened V by 2 bases and J by 7 bases, and 14 bases separated the two germline ends. CDR3 length: 15 amino acids. The CDR3 DNA reads as TGTGCCAGCAGCTTATCGGGGGGCGCCGACGGGGAGCTGTTTTTT. Amino acids: CASSLSGGADGELFF.

This sequence joins TRBV7-2 and TRBJ1-4; 7 nucleotides line up with TRBD1. The ends lost 4 bases at V and 2 bases at J; junction bases unmatched: 4. Germline lookup yields CDR1 SGHTA and CDR2 FQGNSA. The CDR3 covers 15 residues. The CDR3 region has the DNA TGTGCCAGCAGCTGGAAGACAGGGACTAATGAAAAACTGTTTTTT. Translation: CASSWKTGTNEKLFF.

This clone occurred once. The V call is TRBV9, the J call TRBJ2-1; D remains ambiguous. V was shortened by 2 bases and J by 0 bases, with 9 bases between the two germline ends. CDR3 length: 15 residues. Germline lookup yields CDR1 SGDLS and CDR2 YYNGEE. CDR3 protein: CASSVLKNSYNEQFF. The CDR3 coding sequence is TGTGCCAGCAGCGTCTTGAAGAACTCCTACAATGAGCAGTTCTTC.

The chain joins TRBV14 to TRBJ2-2; TRBD1 agrees at 8 bases. The CDR3 runs to 19 residues. J lost 9 bases, V lost 0 bases, and 18 bases had no gene match. The germline gives CDR1 SGHDN, CDR2 FVKESK. The CDR3 reads CASSQDKPLFRTGRRELFF. The CDR3 nucleotides read TGTGCCAGCAGCCAAGATAAGCCATTATTCAGGACAGGGAGGAGGGAGCTGTTTTTT.

The V and J genes are TRBV2 and TRBJ2-7; TRBD2 matches at 8 bases. V lost 6 bases, J lost 6 bases, and 13 bases stayed unmatched. Germline CDR1 reads SNHLY; CDR2 reads FYNNEI. The CDR3 totals 15 residues. The CDR3 DNA sequence: TGTGCCAGCAGCAAACAAACGGGACTAGTATCCGAGCAGTACTTC. Protein sequence: CASSKQTGLVSEQYF.

The chain uses TRBV5-8 and TRBJ2-3, with 12 bases aligning to TRBD2. This CDR3 is 17 amino acids long. Trimming at V came to 1 base and at J to 2 bases, leaving 5 bases not matched to a gene. From germline, CDR1 is SGHTS and CDR2 YDEGEE. CDR3 residues: CASSLTSGGLSTDTQYF. The CDR3 nucleotides are TGTGCCAGCAGCTTGACTAGCGGGGGGTTATCCACAGATACGCAGTATTTT.

V is TRBV28 and J is TRBJ2-7; 11 bases match TRBD1. Losses at the gene ends were 2 bases for V and 2 bases for J; bases not matched to a gene: 2. Germline lookup yields CDR1 MDHEN and CDR2 SYDVKM. The CDR3 runs 15 residues. The CDR3 is CASSLGGQGAYEQYF. The CDR3 DNA is TGTGCCAGCAGTTTAGGGGGACAGGGGGCCTACGAGCAGTACTTC. The full variable domain, with the rest looked up from reference TRBV28 and TRBJ2-7, is DVKVTQSSRYLVKRTGEKVFLECVQDMDHENMFWYRQDPGLGLRLIYFSYDVKMKEKGDIPEGYSVSREKKERFSLILESASTNQTSMYLCASSLGGQGAYEQYFGPGTRLTVT.

The genes are TRBV2 and TRBJ1-2; no clear D gene. Germline V gene data show CDR1 as SNHLY and CDR2 as FYNNEI. The CDR3 is 12 amino acids. V was shortened by 4 bases and J by 4 bases, with 7 bases between the two germline ends. CDR3 DNA sequence: TGTGCCAGCAGTGTCGCAGTCTATGGCTACACCTTC. It yields the protein CASSVAVYGYTF.

CDR3 nucleotides: TGTGCCAGCAGTCCAGTAGGTTTTCGGACTAGGGCACTCGGGGATACGCAGTATTTT. Protein sequence: CASSPVGFRTRALGDTQYF. The chain employs TRBV27 and TRBJ2-3, with TRBD2 identical over 7 bases. Germline assignment: CDR1 MNHEY and CDR2 SMNVEV (reference sequence). V shed 5 bases, J shed 6 bases, and the junction held 23 bases outside the gene matches. CDR3 length equals 19 residues.

The V and J genes are TRBV4-3 and TRBJ1-6, with D possibly TRBD1 on 6 matching bases. There are 15 residues in the CDR3. Germline CDR1 reads LGHNA; CDR2 reads YSLEER. The ends were cut back, 0 bases at V and 4 bases at J, with 7 bases in the middle. The CDR3 DNA reads as TGCGCCAGCAGCCAAGATCAGGGGTATAATTCACCCCTCCACTTT. Translating gives CASSQDQGYNSPLHF.

The rearrangement links TRBV18 to TRBJ2-3; D not certain. The CDR3 is 13 residues long. Germline-derived CDR1 and CDR2 are KGHSH and LQKENI. Deletions cut 3 bases from V and 6 bases from J, with 10 bases between. CDR3 sequence reads: CASSPDAADTQYF. CDR3 nucleotides: TGTGCCAGCTCACCTGACGCGGCGGATACGCAGTATTTT.

This chain links TRBV30 with TRBJ2-3, with D tentatively TRBD2 (6 bases). Germline V lookup: CDR1 GTSNPN, CDR2 SVGIG (reference sequence). The V end was cut by 0 bases, the J end by 0 bases, with 10 bases between. This CDR3 is 15 amino acids long. The CDR3 DNA sequence: TGTGCCTGGAGTGTAATCGGGGGAAGCACAGATACGCAGTATTTT. This gives the protein CAWSVIGGSTDTQYF.

V gene TRBV30 combines with J gene TRBJ2-5; the D gene is possibly TRBD2 (6 bases). There are 15 residues in the CDR3. CDR1 is GTSNPN, CDR2 SVGIG, per germline (reference sequence). Between the trimmed V and J ends, which lost 0 bases and 2 bases, there was a span of 13 bases. CDR3 sequence (DNA): TGTGCCTGGAGTGTACGCGGGGCCGGGCAAGAGACCCAGTACTTC. Residues: CAWSVRGAGQETQYF.